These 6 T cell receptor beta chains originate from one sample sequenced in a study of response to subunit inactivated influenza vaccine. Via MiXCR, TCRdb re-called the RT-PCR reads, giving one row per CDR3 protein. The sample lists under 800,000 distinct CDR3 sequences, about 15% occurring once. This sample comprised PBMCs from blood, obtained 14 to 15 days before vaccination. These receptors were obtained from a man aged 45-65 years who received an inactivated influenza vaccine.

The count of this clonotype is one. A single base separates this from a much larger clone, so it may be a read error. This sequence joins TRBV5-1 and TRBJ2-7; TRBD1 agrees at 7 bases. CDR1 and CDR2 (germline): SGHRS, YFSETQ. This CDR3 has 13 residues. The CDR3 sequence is CASSETGYGEHYF. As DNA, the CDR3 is TGCGCCAGCAGCGAGACAGGGTATGGCGAGCATTACTTC.

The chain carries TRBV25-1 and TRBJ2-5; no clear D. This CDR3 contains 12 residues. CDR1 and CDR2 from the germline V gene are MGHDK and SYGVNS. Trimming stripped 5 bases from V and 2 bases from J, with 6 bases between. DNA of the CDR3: TGTGCCAGCAGTTACAAACAAGAGACCCAGTACTTC. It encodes CASSYKQETQYF.

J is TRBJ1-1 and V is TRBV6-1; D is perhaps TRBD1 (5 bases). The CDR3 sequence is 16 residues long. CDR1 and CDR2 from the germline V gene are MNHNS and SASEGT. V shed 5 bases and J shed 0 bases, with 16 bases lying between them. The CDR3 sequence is CASSPVTVRMNTEAFF. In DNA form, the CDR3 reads TGTGCCAGCAGTCCCGTGACAGTGAGAATGAACACTGAAGCTTTCTTT.

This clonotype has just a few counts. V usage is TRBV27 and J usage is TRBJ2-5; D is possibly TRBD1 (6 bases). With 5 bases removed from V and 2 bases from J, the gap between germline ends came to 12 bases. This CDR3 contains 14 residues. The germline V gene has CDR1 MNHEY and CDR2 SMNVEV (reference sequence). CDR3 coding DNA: TGTGCCAGCAGTCTGATACAGGGTCAAGAGACCCAGTACTTC. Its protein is CASSLIQGQETQYF.

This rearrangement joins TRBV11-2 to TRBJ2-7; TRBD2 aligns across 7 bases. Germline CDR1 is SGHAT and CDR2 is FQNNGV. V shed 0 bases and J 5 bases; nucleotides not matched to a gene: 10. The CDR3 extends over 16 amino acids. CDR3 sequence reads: CASSLDERREYDEQYF. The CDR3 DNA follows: TGTGCCAGCAGCTTAGACGAACGGCGGGAGTATGACGAGCAGTACTTC.

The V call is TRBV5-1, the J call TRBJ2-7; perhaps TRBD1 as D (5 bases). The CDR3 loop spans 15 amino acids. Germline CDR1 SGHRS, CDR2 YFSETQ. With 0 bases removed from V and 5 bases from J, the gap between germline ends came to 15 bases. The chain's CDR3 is CASSLAGLQLNEQYF. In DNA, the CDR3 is TGCGCCAGCAGCTTGGCAGGGCTCCAACTCAACGAGCAGTACTTC.